This T cell receptor (beta chain) is drawn from a study of blood T cell repertoires in COVID-19. Study overall: Sample material is recorded as cDNA or gDNA derived from T cells, B-cell-depleted T cells, or PBMCs.

CDR1 ENHRY and CDR2 SYGVKD come from the germline V gene. This CDR3 is built from 16 residues. The V end lost 3 bases, the J end lost 2 bases, and 14 bases lay between the germline ends. The assay was immunoSEQ multiplex PCR, and TCRdb's table has in-frame clones only and misses some. Counted here are tens of thousands of clones, 88% occurring once; the ten biggest clones make up about 26%. The J gene is TRBJ1-5, the V gene TRBV10-3, with D tentatively TRBD1 (5 bases). The sequenced sample was peripheral blood. This receptor was taken from a woman aged 80 or over with active or convalescent COVID-19. CDR3 in amino acids: CAISERAGSGNQPQHF. As DNA, the CDR3 is TGTGCCATCAGTGAACGGGCAGGGTCGGGCAATCAGCCCCAGCATTTT.